The 26 T cell receptor beta chains below were found in one sample sequenced in a study of blood T cell repertoires in COVID-19. Generated by immunoSEQ multiplex PCR, the TCRdb table keeps only in-frame clones and is missing some. The sample records about 68,000 clones, less than 90% being singletons. The sample was peripheral blood. These receptor sequences come from a man in his forties or fifties with active COVID-19.

V gene TRBV5-1 combines with J gene TRBJ2-1, with TRBD1 as a possible D gene (6 bases). The CDR3 is 15 amino acids. The V gene lost 4 bases and the J gene lost 8 bases, with 19 bases spanning the gap. Germline V gene lookup returns CDR1 SGHRS and CDR2 YFSETQ. CDR3 sequence: CASSTGPTKGDEQFF. The DNA for the CDR3 is TGCGCCAGCAGCACGGGACCTACAAAGGGGGATGAGCAGTTCTTC. The full variable domain, its missing parts supplied by reference TRBV5-1 and TRBJ2-1, is KAGVTQTPRYLIKTRGQQVTLSCSPISGHRSVSWYQQTPGQGLQFLFEYFSETQRNKGNFPGRFSGRQFSNSRSEMNVSTLELGDSALYLCASSTGPTKGDEQFFGPGTRLTVL.

This clone has just a few counts. The chain joins TRBV29-1 to TRBJ2-7, with D unclear. The CDR3 spans 12 residues. Trimming left V 5 bases short and J 4 bases short, with 12 bases between. CDR1 SQVTM and CDR2 ANQGSEA come from the germline V gene. The CDR3 is CSVSLDSYEQYF. The CDR3 nucleotides are TGCAGCGTTAGCCTAGACTCATACGAGCAGTACTTC.

This clone has only one observation. The V gene is TRBV6-1, the J gene TRBJ2-3, with a weak D call TRBD2 (6 bases). Between the trimmed V and J ends, which lost 4 bases and 6 bases, there was a span of 26 bases. CDR1 and CDR2 (germline): MNHNS, SASEGT. The CDR3 loop spans 18 amino acids. The DNA for the CDR3 is TGTGCCAGCAGTGGACGTCCTTGGGGGGATCAGCCATGGGATACGCAGTATTTT. Protein product: CASSGRPWGDQPWDTQYF.

The chain combines TRBV10-3 with TRBJ2-1, with D hard to call. Per germline, CDR1 ENHRY and CDR2 SYGVKD. Trimming pared 2 bases from V and 4 bases from J, leaving 12 bases between. The CDR3 is made up of 15 amino acids. The CDR3 loop is CAISEAYVPYNEQFF. The CDR3 DNA reads TGTGCCATCAGTGAGGCGTATGTGCCTTACAATGAGCAGTTCTTC.

The rearrangement uses TRBV5-5 and TRBJ2-1; a possible D gene is TRBD2 (5 bases). Germline assignment: CDR1 SGHKS and CDR2 YYEKEE (reference sequence). Trimming removed 3 bases at V and 9 bases at J, with 7 bases between. The CDR3 length is 11 residues. In DNA form, the CDR3 reads TGTGCCAGCAGCTCGGGGAGTGAGCAGTTCTTC. Translating gives CASSSGSEQFF.

The chain carries TRBV3-1 (or the pseudogene TRBV3-2) and TRBJ2-6, with 7 bases that match TRBD1. With V trimmed by 6 bases and J by 0 bases, 2 bases remained unmatched. The CDR3 is made up of 15 amino acids. The V gene's germline CDR1 is LGHDT and CDR2 YNNKEL (reference sequence). The CDR3: CASSQGVSGANVLTF. CDR3 nucleotide sequence: TGTGCCAGCAGTCAGGGGGTCTCTGGGGCCAACGTCCTGACTTTC.

This clone was picked up one time. V usage is TRBV4-1 and J usage is TRBJ1-5; D possibly corresponds to TRBD1 (5 bases). The CDR3 runs to 16 residues. CDR1 is MGHRA, CDR2 YSYEKL, per germline. V lost 3 bases to trimming and J lost 3 bases, with 15 bases between them. CDR3 coding DNA: TGCGCCAGCAGCCATCAGGGATTTCATAACAATCAGCCCCAGCATTTT. This translates into CASSHQGFHNNQPQHF.

The rearrangement links TRBV5-1 to TRBJ2-1; tentative D call: TRBD2 (6 bases). The CDR3 consists of 15 residues. V was shortened by 0 bases and J by 4 bases, with 11 bases between the two germline ends. In germline, CDR1 is SGHRS, CDR2 YFSETQ. The CDR3: CASSLVGGRYNEQFF. The CDR3, as DNA: TGCGCCAGCAGCTTGGTCGGGGGTCGATACAATGAGCAGTTCTTC.

The chain joins TRBV29-1 to TRBJ2-5, with TRBD1 matching over 8 bases. Germline V gene lookup returns CDR1 SQVTM and CDR2 ANQGSEA. Trimming cost V 6 bases and J 3 bases; bases outside gene matches: 12. The CDR3 sequence is 15 residues long. Written as DNA, the CDR3 is TGCAGCGTCGTTCGTCAGGGGGCGCTTGAAGAGACCCAGTACTTC. This codes for CSVVRQGALEETQYF. The whole variable domain, remainder taken from reference TRBV29-1 and TRBJ2-5, is SAVISQKPSRDICQRGTSLTIQCQVDSQVTMMFWYRQQPGQSLTLIATANQGSEATYESGFVIDKFPISRPNLTFSTLTVSNMSPEDSSIYLCSVVRQGALEETQYFGPGTRLLVL.

The chain has TRBV27 and TRBJ1-2; D is perhaps TRBD1 (5 bases). V shed 3 bases and J shed 0 bases, with 26 bases lying between them. CDR1 is MNHEY, CDR2 SMNVEV, per germline (reference sequence). This CDR3 is 20 amino acids long. The CDR3 is CASSFRGLGTRTLANYGYTF. In DNA, the CDR3 is TGTGCCAGCAGTTTTCGGGGCCTAGGGACTCGTACGTTAGCTAACTATGGCTACACCTTC.

The CDR3 bases are TGTGCCAGCAGCCCAAGGGTTGAGGGATACAATGAGCAGTTCTTC. It yields the protein CASSPRVEGYNEQFF. V usage is TRBV7-9 and J usage is TRBJ2-1, with D possibly matching TRBD2 (5 bases). The CDR3 runs to 15 residues. Germline CDR1 and CDR2: SEHNR and FQNEAQ (reference sequence). V was trimmed by 5 bases and J by 4 bases, leaving 15 bases between them. The full variable domain, in which reference TRBV7-9 and TRBJ2-1 provide the parts outside the CDR3, is DTGVSQNPRHKITKRGQNVTFRCDPISEHNRLYWYRQTLGQGPEFLTYFQNEAQLEKSRLLSDRFSAERPKGSFSTLEIQRTEQGDSAMYLCASSPRVEGYNEQFFGPGTRLTVL.

The chain combines TRBV7-9 with TRBJ2-2, with D uncertain. The CDR3 covers 14 residues. CDR1 and CDR2 (germline): SEHNR, FQNEAQ (reference sequence). With 9 bases removed from V and 4 bases from J, the gap between germline ends came to 15 bases. The CDR3 loop is CASFFDSPTGELFF. The CDR3 region has the DNA TGTGCCAGTTTCTTCGATAGCCCCACCGGGGAGCTGTTTTTT.

About this clone: Other DNA sequences within the sample encode an identical CDR3. The chain combines TRBV27 with TRBJ2-7; D ambiguous. CDR1 and CDR2 (germline): MNHEY, SMNVEV (reference sequence). The germline V and J ends were trimmed by 2 bases and 4 bases, with 9 bases remaining between them. CDR3 size: 13 residues. CDR3 sequence reads: CASSLGGGYEQYF. CDR3 nucleotide sequence: TGTGCCAGCAGTTTAGGCGGTGGTTACGAGCAGTACTTC.

This clone was observed a handful of times. The chain links TRBV3-1 (or the pseudogene TRBV3-2) to TRBJ1-5, with 7 bases that match TRBD1. CDR1 LGHDT and CDR2 YNNKEL come from the germline V gene (reference sequence). CDR3 length: 16 residues. The junction had 10 bases not matched to a gene; V was cut back by 4 bases and J by 4 bases. CDR3 residues: CASSPSQGLGNQPQHF. In DNA, the CDR3 is TGTGCCAGCAGCCCCTCACAGGGGCTCGGGAATCAGCCCCAGCATTTT.

The J gene is TRBJ2-7, the V gene TRBV4-1; 12 bases are shared with TRBD2. After removal of 1 base from V and 6 bases from J, the junction contained 4 bases not matched to a gene. The CDR3 consists of 15 residues. CDR1 is MGHRA, CDR2 YSYEKL, per germline. CDR3 in amino acids: CASSQGLAGVSEQYF. In nucleotides, the CDR3 is TGCGCCAGCAGCCAAGGACTAGCGGGAGTCTCCGAGCAGTACTTC.

This chain uses TRBV27 with TRBJ2-7; 7 bases map to TRBD1. Germline CDR1 MNHEY, CDR2 SMNVEV (reference sequence). V lost 1 base and J lost 0; bases outside the gene matches: 9. The CDR3 spans 17 residues. The CDR3 sequence: CASSLYYRGESSYEQYF. The CDR3 nucleotides are TGTGCCAGCAGTTTATACTACAGGGGCGAAAGCTCCTACGAGCAGTACTTC.

The chain employs TRBV4-1 and TRBJ2-6; TRBD1 matches at 10 bases. V was pared by 4 bases and J by 1 base, with 16 bases of the junction left unmatched. CDR3 length equals 21 residues. CDR1 and CDR2 (germline): MGHRA, YSYEKL. The CDR3 nucleotides read TGCGCCAGCAGCCCCTCCGGGACAGGGGTTCCTGTTACATCTGGGGCCAACGTCCTGACTTTC. Protein product: CASSPSGTGVPVTSGANVLTF.

J is TRBJ2-1 and V is TRBV7-8; D may be TRBD2 (6 bases). V was trimmed by 6 bases and J by 3 bases, leaving 15 bases between them. From germline, CDR1 is SGHVS and CDR2 FQNEAQ. The CDR3 sequence is 15 residues long. CDR3 nucleotide sequence: TGTGCCAGCAGTTTTAGCGGAATCCTCTACAATGAGCAGTTCTTC. Translating gives CASSFSGILYNEQFF.

The genes are TRBV4-3 and TRBJ1-4; D is perhaps TRBD1 (5 bases). Deletions cut 0 bases from V and 0 bases from J, with 14 bases between. The germline CDR1 and CDR2 sequences are LGHNA and YSLEER. The CDR3 runs 18 residues. CDR3 sequence reads: CASSQDGGTLATNEKLFF. CDR3 coding DNA: TGCGCCAGCAGCCAAGATGGGGGGACCCTTGCAACTAATGAAAAACTGTTTTTT.

The rearrangement uses TRBV2 and TRBJ2-2; 7 positions match TRBD1. This CDR3 region has 15 residues. J was trimmed by 5 bases and V by 7 bases; bases with no gene match: 10. Germline V gene sequence: CDR1 SNHLY, CDR2 FYNNEI. The CDR3 region is CASTPQGVETGELFF. The CDR3 nucleotides read TGTGCCAGCACTCCTCAGGGGGTGGAGACCGGGGAGCTGTTTTTT.

The sample holds one count of this clone. The chain couples TRBV11-1 to TRBJ1-1, with 7 bases aligning to TRBD1. Per the germline V gene, CDR1 is SGHAT and CDR2 is FQDESV (reference sequence). The J segment lost 3 bases and the V segment lost 5 bases, leaving 12 bases of the junction unmatched. The CDR3 is 16 residues long. The CDR3 region has the DNA TGTGCCAGCAGCAAGGCACAACAGGGGTTTTACACTGAAGCTTTCTTT. It translates to CASSKAQQGFYTEAFF.

This CDR3 is CASSLTGTGNSPLHF. CDR3 DNA sequence: TGTGCCAGCAGCTTAACCGGGACTGGTAATTCACCCCTCCACTTT. This chain links TRBV11-2 with TRBJ1-6, with a possible D match to TRBD1 (5 bases). Between the trimmed V and J ends, which lost 2 bases and 6 bases, there was a span of 11 bases. Germline CDR1 and CDR2: SGHAT and FQNNGV. The CDR3 consists of 15 residues.

The rearrangement links TRBV2 to TRBJ1-5, with unresolved D. The germline CDR1 and CDR2 sequences are SNHLY and FYNNEI. Trimming took 1 base from V and 5 from J, leaving 12 bases between them. The CDR3 covers 15 residues. DNA for the CDR3: TGTGCCAGCAGTGAAGAAATATCGGGGTATCAGCCCCAGCATTTT. Translation gives CASSEEISGYQPQHF.

V usage is TRBV16 and J usage is TRBJ1-5; D is possibly TRBD1 (6 bases). CDR1 KGHSY and CDR2 FQNENV come from the germline V gene. Trimming stripped 4 bases from V and 6 bases from J, with 13 bases between. The CDR3 sequence is 14 residues long. The CDR3 DNA is TGTGCCAGCAGCCTCGTACGGGGGGCTCAGCCCCAGCATTTT. This encodes CASSLVRGAQPQHF.

V usage is TRBV7-9 and J usage is TRBJ2-5; D might be TRBD2 (6 bases). Germline CDR1 SEHNR, CDR2 FQNEAQ (reference sequence). This CDR3 is built from 15 residues. Trimming removed 1 base from V and 4 bases from J, with 13 bases in between. CDR3 nucleotides: TGTGCCAGCAGCTTAGTGGAGGGGAACGGAGAGACCCAGTACTTC. It yields the protein CASSLVEGNGETQYF.

This clone was seen a single time. The gene calls are TRBV5-6 and TRBJ2-7, with D perhaps TRBD1 (6 bases). Trimming stripped 0 bases from V and 4 bases from J, with 17 bases between. This CDR3 is built from 16 residues. CDR1 is SGHDT, CDR2 YYEEEE, per germline. The CDR3 protein is CASSLGGDRLAYEQYF. CDR3 bases: TGTGCCAGCAGCTTGGGTGGAGACAGGCTAGCTTACGAGCAGTACTTC.